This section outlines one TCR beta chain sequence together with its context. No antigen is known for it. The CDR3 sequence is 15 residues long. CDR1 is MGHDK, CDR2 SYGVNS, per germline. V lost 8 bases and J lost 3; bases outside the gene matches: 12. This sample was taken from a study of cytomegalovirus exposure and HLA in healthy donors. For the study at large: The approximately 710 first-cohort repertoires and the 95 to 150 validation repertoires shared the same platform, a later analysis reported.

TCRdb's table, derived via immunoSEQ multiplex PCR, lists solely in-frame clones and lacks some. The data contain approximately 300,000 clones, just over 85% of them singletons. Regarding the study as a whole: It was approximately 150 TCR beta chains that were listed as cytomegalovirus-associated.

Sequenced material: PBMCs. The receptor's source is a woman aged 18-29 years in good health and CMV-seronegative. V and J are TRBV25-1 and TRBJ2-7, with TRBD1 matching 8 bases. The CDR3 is CASRGPTGAYYEQYF. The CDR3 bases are TGTGCCAGCCGGGGGCCGACAGGGGCCTACTACGAGCAGTACTTC.